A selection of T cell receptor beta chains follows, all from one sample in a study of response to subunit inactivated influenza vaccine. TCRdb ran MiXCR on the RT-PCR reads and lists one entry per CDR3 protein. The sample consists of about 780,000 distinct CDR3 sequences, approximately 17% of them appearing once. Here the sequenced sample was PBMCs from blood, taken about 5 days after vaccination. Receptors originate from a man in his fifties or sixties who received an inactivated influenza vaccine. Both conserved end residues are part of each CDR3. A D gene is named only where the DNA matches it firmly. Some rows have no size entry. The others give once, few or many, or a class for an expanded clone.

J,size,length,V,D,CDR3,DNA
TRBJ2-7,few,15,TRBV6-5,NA,CASSYRGSSSYEQYF,TGTGCCAGCAGCTACCGGGGTAGCAGCTCCTACGAGCAGTACTTC
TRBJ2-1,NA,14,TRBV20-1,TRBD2,CSAEREEGGSEQFF,TGCAGTGCTGAGAGGGAAGAGGGAGGGAGTGAGCAGTTCTTC
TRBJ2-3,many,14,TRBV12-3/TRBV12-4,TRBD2,CASSPPSGRDTQYF,TGTGCCAGCAGTCCCCCTAGCGGGAGGGATACGCAGTATTTT
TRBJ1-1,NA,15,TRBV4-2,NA,CASSQVHKGRSEAFF,TGTGCCAGCAGCCAAGTTCATAAGGGGCGGTCTGAAGCTTTCTTT
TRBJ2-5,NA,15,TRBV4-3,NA,CASSQGAGYGETQYF,TGCGCCAGCAGCCAAGGGGCAGGCTACGGAGAGACCCAGTACTTC
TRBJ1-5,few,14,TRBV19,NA,CASSNRERNQPQHF,TGTGCCAGTAGTAACCGGGAGCGCAATCAGCCCCAGCATTTT
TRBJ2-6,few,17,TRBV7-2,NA,CASSLAQYSSGANVLTF,TGTGCCAGCAGCTTAGCCCAATATAGCTCTGGGGCCAACGTCCTGACTTTC
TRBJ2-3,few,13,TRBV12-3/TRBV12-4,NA,CASSSHSTDTQYF,TGTGCCAGCAGTTCACACTCCACAGATACGCAGTATTTT
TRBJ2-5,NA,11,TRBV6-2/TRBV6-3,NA,CASIPGETQYF,TGTGCCAGCATCCCGGGGGAGACCCAGTACTTC
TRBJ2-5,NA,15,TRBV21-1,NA,CARGTSGSPQETQYF,TGTGCCAGGGGGACTAGCGGGAGCCCCCAAGAGACCCAGTACTTC
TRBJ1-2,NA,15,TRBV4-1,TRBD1,CASSQEGTVVYGYTF,TGCGCCAGCAGCCAAGAGGGGACAGTTGTTTATGGCTACACCTTC
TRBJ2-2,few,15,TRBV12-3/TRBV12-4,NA,CASNYGQGKDGELFF,TGTGCCAGCAACTATGGGCAGGGGAAGGACGGGGAGCTGTTTTTT
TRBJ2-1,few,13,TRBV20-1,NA,CSAGRTQSAEQFF,TGCAGTGCGGGGCGAACTCAGTCGGCTGAGCAGTTCTTC
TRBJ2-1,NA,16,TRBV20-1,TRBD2,CSARTGTSLSYNEQFF,TGCAGTGCTAGAACCGGGACTAGCCTATCCTACAATGAGCAGTTCTTC
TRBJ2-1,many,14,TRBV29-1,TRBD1,CSVATGIRYNEQFF,TGCAGCGTTGCGACAGGGATTCGCTACAATGAGCAGTTCTTC
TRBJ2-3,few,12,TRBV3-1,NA,CASSQVKDTQYF,TGTGCCAGCAGCCAAGTCAAAGATACGCAGTATTTT
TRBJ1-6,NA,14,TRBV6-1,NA,CASRMAGVGSPLHF,TGTGCCAGCAGGATGGCAGGGGTGGGTTCACCCCTCCACTTT
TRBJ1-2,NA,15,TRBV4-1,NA,CASSQVSGANYGYTF,TGCGCCAGCAGCCAAGTTTCGGGGGCTAACTATGGCTACACCTTC
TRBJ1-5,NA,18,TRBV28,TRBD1,CASSLLIPGTGGHQPQHF,TGTGCCAGCAGTTTACTGATACCGGGGACAGGGGGTCATCAGCCCCAGCATTTT
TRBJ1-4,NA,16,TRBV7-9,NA,CASSVRTDATNEKLFF,TGTGCCAGCAGCGTTAGGACCGATGCAACTAATGAAAAACTGTTTTTT
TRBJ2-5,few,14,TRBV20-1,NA,CRAGQAGFQETQYF,TGCAGGGCGGGACAAGCTGGTTTCCAAGAGACCCAGTACTTC
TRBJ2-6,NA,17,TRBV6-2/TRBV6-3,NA,CASRLVQVRSGANVLTF,TGTGCCAGCAGACTAGTTCAGGTTCGCTCTGGGGCCAACGTCCTGACTTTC
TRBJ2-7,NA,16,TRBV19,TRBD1,CASSTDLSTGAYEQYF,TGTGCCAGTAGTACTGACCTCTCAACAGGGGCATACGAGCAGTACTTC
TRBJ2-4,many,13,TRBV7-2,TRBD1,CASSQMTGDIQYF,TGTGCCAGCAGCCAGATGACAGGGGACATTCAGTACTTC
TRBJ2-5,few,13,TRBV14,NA,CASSLFWGETQYF,TGTGCCAGCAGCCTTTTCTGGGGAGAGACCCAGTACTTC
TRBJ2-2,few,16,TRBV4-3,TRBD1,CASSQDQGAVVGELFF,TGCGCCAGCAGCCAAGATCAGGGGGCGGTTGTCGGGGAGCTGTTTTTT
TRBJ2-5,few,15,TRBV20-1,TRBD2,CSARVLAGVRETQYF,TGCAGTGCTAGAGTCCTAGCGGGAGTGCGAGAGACCCAGTACTTC
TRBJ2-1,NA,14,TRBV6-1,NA,CASRTGISYNEQFF,TGTGCCAGCAGAACAGGGATCTCCTACAATGAGCAGTTCTTC
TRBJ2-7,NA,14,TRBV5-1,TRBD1,CASSLVQGAREQYF,TGCGCCAGCAGCTTGGTTCAGGGGGCCCGCGAGCAGTACTTC
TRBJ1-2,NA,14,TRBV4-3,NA,CASSQVGQGNGYTF,TGCGCCAGCAGCCAAGTTGGGCAGGGAAATGGCTACACCTTC
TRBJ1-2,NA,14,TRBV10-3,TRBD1,CAISDYRGNYGYTF,TGTGCCATCAGTGACTACAGGGGTAACTATGGCTACACCTTC
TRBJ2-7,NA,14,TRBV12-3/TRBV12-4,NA,CASSTTAALYEQYF,TGTGCCAGCAGTACGACAGCGGCCCTCTACGAGCAGTACTTC
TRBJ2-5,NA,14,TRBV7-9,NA,CASSIRTEVETQYF,TGTGCCAGCAGCATACGGACAGAGGTTGAGACCCAGTACTTC
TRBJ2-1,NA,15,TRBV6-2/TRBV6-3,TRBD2,CASTRSSGSYNEQFF,TGTGCCAGCACCCGGTCTAGCGGGAGCTACAATGAGCAGTTCTTC
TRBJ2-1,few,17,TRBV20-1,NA,CSAEGRRGPQLRNEQFF,TGCAGTGCCGAGGGGCGGCGGGGGCCACAACTTAGGAATGAGCAGTTCTTC
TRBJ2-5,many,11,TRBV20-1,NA,CSARDGETQYF,TGCAGTGCTAGAGATGGGGAGACCCAGTACTTC
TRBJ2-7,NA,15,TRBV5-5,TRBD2,CASTTRGVVSYEQYF,TGTGCCAGCACCACTCGGGGGGTAGTCTCCTACGAGCAGTACTTC
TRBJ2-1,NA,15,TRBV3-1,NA,CASSPTRDNYNEQFF,TGTGCCAGCAGCCCTACCCGGGACAACTACAATGAGCAGTTCTTC
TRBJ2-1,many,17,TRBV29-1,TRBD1,CSVVIANRDRGLSEQFF,TGCAGCGTTGTAATTGCCAACCGGGACAGGGGGCTTAGTGAGCAGTTCTTC
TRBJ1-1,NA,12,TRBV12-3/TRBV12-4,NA,CASRPTGTEAFF,TGTGCCAGCAGACCGACAGGCACTGAAGCTTTCTTT
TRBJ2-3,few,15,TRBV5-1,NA,CASSLGLRGADTQYF,TGCGCCAGCAGCTTGGGACTCAGGGGCGCGGATACGCAGTATTTT
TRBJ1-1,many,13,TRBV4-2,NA,CASSQDRQREAFF,TGTGCCAGCAGCCAAGATCGCCAGAGAGAAGCTTTCTTT
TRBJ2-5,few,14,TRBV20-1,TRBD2,CRMGTSGGLETQYF,TGCAGGATGGGGACTAGCGGGGGTTTGGAGACCCAGTACTTC
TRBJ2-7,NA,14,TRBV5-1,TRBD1,CASSWDRGGNEQYF,TGCGCCAGCAGCTGGGACAGGGGAGGCAACGAGCAGTACTTC
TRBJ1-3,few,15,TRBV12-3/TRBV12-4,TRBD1,CASSRQGTSGNTIYF,TGTGCCAGCAGTCGACAGGGTACGTCTGGAAACACCATATATTTT
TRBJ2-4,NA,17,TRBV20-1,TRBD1,CSAPLIRDRIAKNIQYF,TGCAGTGCTCCCCTTATTAGGGACAGGATAGCCAAAAACATTCAGTACTTC
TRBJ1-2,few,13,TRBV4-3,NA,CASSLGPLDGYTF,TGCGCCAGCAGCCTAGGACCACTGGATGGCTACACCTTC
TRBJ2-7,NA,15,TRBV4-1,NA,CTSSQGMTALYEQYF,TGCACCAGCAGCCAAGGCATGACAGCCTTGTACGAGCAGTACTTC